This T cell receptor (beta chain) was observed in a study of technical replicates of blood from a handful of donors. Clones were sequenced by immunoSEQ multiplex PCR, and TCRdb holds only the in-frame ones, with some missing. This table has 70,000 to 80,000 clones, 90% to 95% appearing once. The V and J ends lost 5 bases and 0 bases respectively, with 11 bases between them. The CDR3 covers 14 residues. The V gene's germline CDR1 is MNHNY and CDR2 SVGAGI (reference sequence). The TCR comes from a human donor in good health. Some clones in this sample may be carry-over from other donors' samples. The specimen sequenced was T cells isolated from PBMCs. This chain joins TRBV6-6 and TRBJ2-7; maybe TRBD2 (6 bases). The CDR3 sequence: CASSSPGDSYEQYF. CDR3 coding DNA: TGTGCCAGCAGTAGTCCGGGGGACTCCTACGAGCAGTACTTC.